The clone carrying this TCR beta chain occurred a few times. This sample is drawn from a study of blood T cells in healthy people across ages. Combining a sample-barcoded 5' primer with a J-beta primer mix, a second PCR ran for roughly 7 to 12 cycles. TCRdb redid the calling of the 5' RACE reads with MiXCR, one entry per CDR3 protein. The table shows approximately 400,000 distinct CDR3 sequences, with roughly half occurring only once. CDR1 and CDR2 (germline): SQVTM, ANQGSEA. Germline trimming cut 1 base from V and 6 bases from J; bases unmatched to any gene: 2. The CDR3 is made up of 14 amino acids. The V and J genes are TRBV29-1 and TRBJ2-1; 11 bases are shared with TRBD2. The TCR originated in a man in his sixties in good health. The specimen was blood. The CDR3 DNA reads TGCAGCGTTGAAGTAGCGGGAGGGGCCAATGAGCAGTTCTTC. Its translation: CSVEVAGGANEQFF.